The 10 T cell receptor beta chains listed next were all sequenced from one sample in a study of T cell repertoires in cytomegalovirus infection. No antigens are known for them. TCRdb recomputed calls from the reads with MiXCR, one row per CDR3 protein. The sample comprises about 830,000 distinct CDR3 sequences, around a third of which are singletons, and over 10% rests with the top ten. Sequenced material: cultured CD8+ T cells from PBMCs, taken from culture after CMV antigen stimulation. All receptors derive from a human donor in good health (CMV status not recorded). Some clones in this sample may be carry-over from other donors' samples.

This clonotype was counted only a few times. The germline gene is not matched at one end of the junction; a read error may be the cause. The V and J genes are TRBV6-6 and TRBJ1-4; D is unresolved. The V gene's germline CDR1 is MNHNY and CDR2 SVGAGI (reference sequence). CDR3 size: 15 residues. CDR3 residues: CASSYLGSQDEKLFF. The DNA for the CDR3 is TGTGCCAGTAGTTACCTGGGCTCGCAGGACGAAAAACTGTTTTTT.

In its sample, this clonotype was seen a few times. The chain recombines TRBV23-1 with TRBJ2-3; the D gene could be TRBD1 or TRBD2 (5 bases each). TRBV23-1 is annotated as an ORF whose role is uncertain. There are 16 residues in the CDR3. Trimming left V 5 bases short and J 5 bases short, with 20 bases between. This CDR3 reads CASSYPGRFLGDTQYF. CDR3 in DNA: TGCGCCAGCAGTTACCCGGGACGCTTTTTGGGAGATACGCAGTATTTT.

Concerning this clonotype itself: Given a much more abundant clone one base away, this may be a read error. The gene calls are TRBV7-8 and TRBJ2-1; D not resolved. Trimming left V 10 bases short and J 6 bases short, with 19 bases between. Germline values: CDR1 SGHVS, CDR2 FQNEAQ. This CDR3 contains 14 residues. The CDR3 bases are TGTGCCAACAGTCCGAACAGAGACGCCAATGAGCAGTTCTTC. This translates into CANSPNRDANEQFF.

This sequence joins TRBV6-1 and TRBJ1-5, with a tentative D call TRBD1 (5 bases). CDR1 MNHNS and CDR2 SASEGT come from the germline V gene. The germline V and J ends were trimmed by 1 base and 8 bases, with 12 bases remaining between them. The CDR3 spans 14 residues. CDR3 protein: CASSEGQGWKPQHF. The CDR3 bases are TGTGCCAGCAGTGAAGGGCAGGGTTGGAAGCCCCAGCATTTT.

The rearrangement links TRBV2 to TRBJ2-1, with D perhaps matching TRBD1 (6 bases). CDR1 and CDR2 from the germline V gene are SNHLY and FYNNEI. Between the trimmed V and J ends, which lost 8 bases and 7 bases, there was a span of 18 bases. This CDR3 has 14 amino acids. The DNA for the CDR3 is TGTGCCAGCTACGGGACACCCGGTAGGAATGAGCAGTTCTTC. It codes for CASYGTPGRNEQFF.

This clonotype has just a few counts. This rearrangement joins TRBV6-2 or TRBV6-3 to TRBJ2-5; unclear D gene. In germline, CDR1 is MNHEY, CDR2 SVGEGT. The ends were cut back, 1 base at V and 2 bases at J, with 14 bases in the middle. The CDR3 covers 16 residues. The CDR3 DNA follows: TGTGCCAGCAGTTACTTGGAAACGACTTTACAAGAGACCCAGTACTTC. This encodes CASSYLETTLQETQYF.

The rearrangement joins TRBV5-1 to TRBJ1-2; 7 bases agree with TRBD1. Germline V gives CDR1 SGHRS, CDR2 YFSETQ. The ends lost 1 base at V and 6 bases at J; junction bases unmatched: 3. This CDR3 contains 13 residues. This CDR3 reads CASSLYQGDGYTF. CDR3 DNA: TGCGCCAGCAGCTTGTATCAGGGGGATGGCTACACCTTC.

The chain links TRBV19 to TRBJ2-1, with TRBD2 matching 8 bases. The V segment lost 4 bases and the J segment 7 bases; nucleotides outside the gene matches: 15. CDR1 and CDR2 from the germline V gene are LNHDA and SQIVND (reference sequence). The CDR3 has 17 amino acids. CDR3: CASSTQIKTGGPNEQFF. CDR3 DNA sequence: TGTGCCAGTAGTACACAAATAAAAACGGGGGGGCCGAATGAGCAGTTCTTC.

This clonotype was seen more than once but under ten times. V and J are TRBV6-6 and TRBJ2-1; a possible D gene is TRBD1 (6 bases). This CDR3 spans 13 amino acids. V was shortened by 2 bases and J by 6 bases, with 8 bases between the two germline ends. Germline V lookup: CDR1 MNHNY, CDR2 SVGAGI (reference sequence). The CDR3 nucleotides read TGTGCCAGCAGTTACGAAGGGGGCAATGAGCAGTTCTTC. It codes for CASSYEGGNEQFF.

This clonotype came up a few times. The gene calls are TRBV27 and TRBJ1-1; D may be TRBD1 (5 bases). The length of the CDR3 is 14 residues. V lost 7 bases to trimming and J lost 3 bases, with 15 bases between them. Germline-derived CDR1 and CDR2 are MNHEY and SMNVEV (reference sequence). The DNA for the CDR3 is TGTGCCAGCATGGTAGTGGGGGTGGACACTGAAGCTTTCTTT. It specifies CASMVVGVDTEAFF.